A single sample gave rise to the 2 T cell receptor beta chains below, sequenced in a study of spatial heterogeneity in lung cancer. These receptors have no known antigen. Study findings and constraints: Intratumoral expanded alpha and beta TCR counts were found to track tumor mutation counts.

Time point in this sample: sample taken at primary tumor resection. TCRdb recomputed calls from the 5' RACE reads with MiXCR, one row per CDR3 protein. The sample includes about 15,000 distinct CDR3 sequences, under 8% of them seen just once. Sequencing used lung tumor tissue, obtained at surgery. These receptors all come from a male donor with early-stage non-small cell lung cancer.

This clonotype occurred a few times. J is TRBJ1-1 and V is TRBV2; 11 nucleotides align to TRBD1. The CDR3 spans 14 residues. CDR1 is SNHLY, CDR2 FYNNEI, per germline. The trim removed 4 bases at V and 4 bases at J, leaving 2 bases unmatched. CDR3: CASSVGTGGTEAFF. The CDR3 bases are TGTGCCAGCAGTGTGGGGACAGGGGGCACTGAAGCTTTCTTT.

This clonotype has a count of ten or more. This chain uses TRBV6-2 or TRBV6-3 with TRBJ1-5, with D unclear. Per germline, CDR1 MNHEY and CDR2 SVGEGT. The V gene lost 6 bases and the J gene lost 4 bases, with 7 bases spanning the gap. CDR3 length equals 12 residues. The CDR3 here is CASSRANQPQHF. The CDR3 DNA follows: TGTGCCAGCAGCCGCGCGAATCAGCCCCAGCATTTT.